This entry lists 24 T cell receptor beta chains sequenced from one sample in a study of T cell repertoires in cytomegalovirus infection. For these TCRs, the target antigens are not known. Via MiXCR, TCRdb re-called the reads, giving one row per CDR3 protein. The repertoire consists of fewer than 900,000 distinct CDR3 sequences, with almost 30% occurring once and the leading ten covering around 13%. This specimen consisted of cultured CD8+ T cells from PBMCs, obtained from culture after CMV antigen stimulation. The receptors originated from a human donor in good health (CMV status not recorded). Some clones in this sample may be carry-over from other donors' samples.

The chain joins TRBV7-9 to TRBJ2-7; D not certain. The V end lost 3 bases, the J end lost 0 bases, and 6 bases lay between the germline ends. The CDR3 is made up of 13 amino acids. Germline CDR1 is SEHNR and CDR2 is FQNEAQ (reference sequence). In DNA, the CDR3 is TGTGCCAGCAGCTTTACCGCCTCCTACGAGCAGTACTTC. Amino acid sequence: CASSFTASYEQYF.

This clonotype appeared a few times. The V gene is TRBV27, the J gene TRBJ1-4; possibly TRBD1 for D (5 bases). The CDR3 has 15 amino acids. V lost 6 bases, J lost 7 bases, and 18 bases lay in between. The V gene's germline CDR1 is MNHEY and CDR2 SMNVEV (reference sequence). CDR3 DNA: TGTGCCAGCAGACCTCGGTGGGGCGCGGCTGAAAAACTGTTTTTT. Translation gives CASRPRWGAAEKLFF.

At least ten counts were recorded for this clonotype. The chain links TRBV12-3 or TRBV12-4 to TRBJ1-5; D might be TRBD1 (5 bases). The CDR3 runs to 16 residues. The V end was cut by 4 bases, the J end by 0 bases, with 13 bases between. This CDR3 reads CASSSRGTNSNQPQHF. The DNA of the CDR3 is TGTGCCAGCAGTTCTCGGGGGACGAATAGCAATCAGCCCCAGCATTTT.

The chain links TRBV6-2 or TRBV6-3 to TRBJ1-4; possibly TRBD1 for D (5 bases). CDR3 length: 14 residues. Trimming removed 6 bases at V and 6 bases at J, with 14 bases between. Per the germline V gene, CDR1 is MNHEY and CDR2 is SVGEGT. This chain's CDR3 is CASSPDSQDEKLFF. In DNA, the CDR3 is TGTGCCAGCAGCCCCGACAGCCAGGATGAAAAACTGTTTTTT.

The chain joins TRBV7-8 to TRBJ2-1; D not certain. Germline V gives CDR1 SGHVS, CDR2 FQNEAQ. This CDR3 contains 12 residues. The ends were cut back, 5 bases at V and 12 bases at J, with 14 bases in the middle. The CDR3 is CASSQLAKAQFF. CDR3 bases: TGTGCCAGCAGCCAGCTGGCGAAGGCGCAGTTCTTC. Full variable domain (remainder filled in from reference TRBV7-8 and TRBJ2-1): GAGVSQSPRYKVAKRGQDVALRCDPISGHVSLFWYQQALGQGPEFLTYFQNEAQLDKSGLPSDRFFAERPEGSVSTLKIQRTQQEDSAVYLCASSQLAKAQFFGPGTRLTVL.

The rearrangement joins TRBV6-6 to TRBJ1-1; the match to TRBD1 covers 8 bases. Germline V gene lookup returns CDR1 MNHNY and CDR2 SVGAGI (reference sequence). V lost 0 bases and J lost 7; bases outside the gene matches: 7. The CDR3 sequence is 15 residues long. CDR3 protein: CASSYSAQGADEAFF. The CDR3 region has the DNA TGTGCCAGCAGTTACTCGGCGCAGGGGGCGGATGAAGCTTTCTTT.

V and J are TRBV27 and TRBJ2-5; 11 bases map to TRBD1. CDR1 and CDR2 (germline): MNHEY, SMNVEV (reference sequence). The CDR3 loop spans 14 amino acids. The trim removed 8 bases at V and 5 bases at J, leaving 7 bases unmatched. DNA for the CDR3: TGTGCCAGCGGACAGGGGGCGGTTTGGGAGACCCAGTACTTC. Protein product: CASGQGAVWETQYF.

The gene calls are TRBV12-3 or TRBV12-4 and TRBJ2-7, with TRBD1 matching 10 bases. The CDR3 is made up of 15 amino acids. With V trimmed by 6 bases and J by 3 bases, 8 bases remained unmatched. DNA of the CDR3: TGTGCCAGCAGGCACCGGGACAGGGGAGTCTACGAGCAGTACTTC. Its protein product is CASRHRDRGVYEQYF.

The rearrangement joins TRBV12-3 or TRBV12-4 to TRBJ2-1; 8 bases agree with TRBD2. The CDR3 loop spans 17 amino acids. V shed 3 bases and J 0 bases; nucleotides not matched to a gene: 7. The CDR3, as DNA: TGTGCCAGCAGTTTCATGACTAGCGTCAGCTCCTACAATGAGCAGTTCTTC. Its translation: CASSFMTSVSSYNEQFF.

This clonotype was detected a few times. This rearrangement joins TRBV19 to TRBJ2-1; D is perhaps TRBD1 (6 bases). CDR3 length equals 18 residues. Per the germline V gene, CDR1 is LNHDA and CDR2 is SQIVND (reference sequence). Trimming left V 0 bases short and J 2 bases short, with 17 bases between. CDR3 in amino acids: CASSIDGTSQGPYNEQFF. Written as DNA, the CDR3 is TGTGCCAGTAGTATAGACGGAACATCACAGGGACCCTACAATGAGCAGTTCTTC.

This clonotype appeared a few times. J is TRBJ1-2 and V is TRBV19; D ambiguous. V lost 0 bases, J lost 2 bases, and 16 bases lay in between. CDR3 size: 17 residues. Germline V CDR1 and CDR2: LNHDA, SQIVND (reference sequence). This CDR3 reads CASSIDRYGGPNYGYTF. The CDR3 DNA follows: TGTGCCAGTAGTATAGATCGATATGGAGGGCCCAACTATGGCTACACCTTC.

This rearrangement joins TRBV7-9 to TRBJ2-3, with 7 bases fitting TRBD2. The germline V gene has CDR1 SEHNR and CDR2 FQNEAQ (reference sequence). The length of the CDR3 is 16 residues. V was pared by 6 bases and J by 4 bases, with 13 bases of the junction left unmatched. The CDR3 sequence is CASRGNSGRNADTQYF. The DNA of the CDR3 is TGTGCCAGCAGGGGAAATAGCGGGCGTAATGCAGATACGCAGTATTTT.

About this clonotype itself: One end of the junction fails to match germline, which may point to a read error. The rearrangement links TRBV4-1 to TRBJ2-1; D perhaps matches TRBD2 (6 bases). The CDR3 runs 14 residues. Germline V CDR1 and CDR2: MGHRA, YSYEKL. CDR3 sequence reads: CASSHPPGGSEPFF. DNA for the CDR3: TGCGCCAGCAGCCATCCCCCCGGGGGTAGCGAGCCGTTCTTC.

The chain uses TRBV27 and TRBJ2-1; D uncertain. This CDR3 has 12 amino acids. Germline-derived CDR1 and CDR2 are MNHEY and SMNVEV (reference sequence). Trimming removed 6 bases from V and 7 bases from J, with 10 bases in between. CDR3: CASSRGFNEQFF. CDR3 DNA sequence: TGTGCCAGCAGCCGTGGTTTTAATGAGCAGTTCTTC.

This clonotype was counted many times. The J gene is TRBJ2-1, the V gene TRBV7-8; 7 bases match TRBD1. This CDR3 has 18 amino acids. CDR1 and CDR2 (germline): SGHVS, FQNEAQ. The V gene end was trimmed by 0 bases and the J gene end by 2 bases; junction bases not matched to a gene: 10. In nucleotides, the CDR3 is TGTGCCAGCAGCTTAGCATCTCGACAGGGCATCCCCTACAATGAGCAGTTCTTC. This codes for CASSLASRQGIPYNEQFF.

The V gene is TRBV7-3, the J gene TRBJ1-2, with D possibly TRBD1 on 5 matching bases. The CDR3 has 16 residues. Per the germline V gene, CDR1 is SGHTA and CDR2 is FQGTGA. Between the trimmed V and J ends, which lost 0 bases and 4 bases, there was a span of 15 bases. CDR3 sequence: CASSLTAQATSYGYTF. Written as DNA, the CDR3 is TGTGCCAGCAGCTTAACAGCACAGGCCACTTCCTATGGCTACACCTTC.

The V gene is TRBV15, the J gene TRBJ2-7; 9 bases agree with TRBD1. V trimming: 1 base; J trimming: 5 bases; junction bases outside the gene matches: 15. The germline gives CDR1 LNHNV, CDR2 YYDKDF (reference sequence). The CDR3 is 18 amino acids. CDR3 bases: TGTGCCACCAGCAGAGCCCTCTCCGGGACAGGGTGGTTCCACGAGCAGTACTTC. Translated, it gives CATSRALSGTGWFHEQYF.

J is TRBJ1-5 and V is TRBV5-1; TRBD1 aligns across 7 bases. This CDR3 has 16 amino acids. The trim removed 0 bases at V and 7 bases at J, leaving 10 bases unmatched. CDR1 is SGHRS, CDR2 YFSETQ, per germline. Written as DNA, the CDR3 is TGCGCCAGCAGCTTGGGCCCCTCGACAGGGCCCCAGCCCCAGCATTTT. It yields the protein CASSLGPSTGPQPQHF.

This clonotype was observed a few times. The chain employs TRBV6-5 and TRBJ2-5; D is undetermined. This CDR3 spans 14 amino acids. The V and J ends lost 2 bases and 4 bases respectively, with 11 bases between them. Germline V gene data show CDR1 as MNHEY and CDR2 as SVGAGI. CDR3 region: CASSYLSRGETQYF. For the CDR3, the DNA is TGTGCCAGCAGTTACCTTTCCCGCGGAGAGACCCAGTACTTC.

This clonotype was observed at least ten times. The chain joins TRBV7-9 to TRBJ2-5; TRBD2 agrees at 8 bases. The CDR3 length is 14 residues. Per the germline V gene, CDR1 is SEHNR and CDR2 is FQNEAQ (reference sequence). The V gene end was trimmed by 4 bases and the J gene end by 3 bases; junction bases not matched to a gene: 4. The CDR3 DNA reads TGTGCCAGCAGCTCGGAAGCGGGGGAAGAGACCCAGTACTTC. It specifies CASSSEAGEETQYF.

This clonotype has more than one count but fewer than ten. The chain combines TRBV15 with TRBJ1-1, with D uncertain. The length of the CDR3 is 13 residues. Looked up from germline, CDR1 is LNHNV and CDR2 is YYDKDF (reference sequence). V was shortened by 5 bases and J by 7 bases, with 14 bases between the two germline ends. Written as DNA, the CDR3 is TGTGCCACCAGCGGTAGATTTTGGCTTGAAGCTTTCTTT. Protein: CATSGRFWLEAFF.

The chain joins TRBV4-1 to TRBJ1-1; no reliable D call. CDR3 size: 16 residues. Trimming shortened V by 2 bases and J by 2 bases, and 15 bases separated the two germline ends. Germline CDR1 and CDR2: MGHRA and YSYEKL. This CDR3 reads CASSQRREKDNTEAFF. CDR3 nucleotide sequence: TGCGCCAGCAGCCAAAGAAGGGAGAAAGATAACACTGAAGCTTTCTTT.

At least ten counts were recorded for this clonotype. CDR3 sequence reads: CASSFPAFQETQYF. CDR3 DNA: TGTGCCAGCAGCTTTCCTGCATTCCAAGAGACCCAGTACTTC. The genes are TRBV7-2 and TRBJ2-5; D is unresolved. The CDR3 covers 14 residues. Looked up from germline, CDR1 is SGHTA and CDR2 is FQGNSA. V dropped 3 bases and J dropped 1 base, with 9 bases sitting between them. Filled out from reference TRBV7-2 and TRBJ2-5, the complete variable domain reads GAGVSQSPSNKVTEKGKDVELRCDPISGHTALYWYRQSLGQGLEFLIYFQGNSAPDKSGLPSDRFSAERTGGSVSTLTIQRTQQEDSAVYLCASSFPAFQETQYFGPGTRLLVL.

The sample holds a few counts of this clonotype. This chain links TRBV20-1 with TRBJ1-6; possibly TRBD1 for D (6 bases). The CDR3 covers 17 residues. The germline V gene encodes CDR1 DFQATT and CDR2 SNEGSKA (reference sequence). Trimming pared 4 bases from V and 0 bases from J, leaving 16 bases between. CDR3 in DNA: TGCAGTGCTACCAGGACAGAGATGAGCTCCTATAATTCACCCCTCCACTTT. Its protein product is CSATRTEMSSYNSPLHF.